This T cell receptor beta chain emerged from a study of T cell repertoires in cytomegalovirus infection. Study-wide points: The cumulative frequency of public TCR beta families identified carriers of CMV plus the relevant HLA.

TCRdb recomputed calls from the reads with MiXCR, one row per CDR3 protein. The repertoire holds about 740,000 distinct CDR3 sequences, with 35% to 45% as singletons. The sample holds many counts of this clonotype. Its antigen remains unidentified. The V segment lost 4 bases and the J segment 5 bases; nucleotides outside the gene matches: 5. The CDR3 has 15 residues. Germline V gene sequence: CDR1 SGHTA, CDR2 FQGNSA. The receptor was isolated from a human donor in good health (CMV status not recorded). Some clones in this sample may be carry-over from other donors' samples. The gene calls are TRBV7-2 and TRBJ2-3; 11 bases line up with TRBD2. The source material was PBMCs. CDR3 protein: CASSSPSGRRDTQYF. The CDR3 nucleotides read TGTGCCAGCAGCTCCCCTAGCGGGAGGCGAGATACGCAGTATTTT.